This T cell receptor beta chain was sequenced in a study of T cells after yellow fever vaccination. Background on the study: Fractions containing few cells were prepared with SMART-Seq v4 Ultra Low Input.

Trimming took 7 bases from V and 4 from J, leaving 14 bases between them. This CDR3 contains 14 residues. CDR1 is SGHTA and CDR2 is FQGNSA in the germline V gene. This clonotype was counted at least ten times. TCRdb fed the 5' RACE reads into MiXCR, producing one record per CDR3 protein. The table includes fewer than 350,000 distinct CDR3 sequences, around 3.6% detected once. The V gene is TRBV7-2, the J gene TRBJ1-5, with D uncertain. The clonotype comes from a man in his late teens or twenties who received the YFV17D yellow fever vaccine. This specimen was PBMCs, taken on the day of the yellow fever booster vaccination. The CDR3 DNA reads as TGTGCCAGCACCGAAAACGTGGGGAATCAGCCCCAGCATTTT. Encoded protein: CASTENVGNQPQHF.